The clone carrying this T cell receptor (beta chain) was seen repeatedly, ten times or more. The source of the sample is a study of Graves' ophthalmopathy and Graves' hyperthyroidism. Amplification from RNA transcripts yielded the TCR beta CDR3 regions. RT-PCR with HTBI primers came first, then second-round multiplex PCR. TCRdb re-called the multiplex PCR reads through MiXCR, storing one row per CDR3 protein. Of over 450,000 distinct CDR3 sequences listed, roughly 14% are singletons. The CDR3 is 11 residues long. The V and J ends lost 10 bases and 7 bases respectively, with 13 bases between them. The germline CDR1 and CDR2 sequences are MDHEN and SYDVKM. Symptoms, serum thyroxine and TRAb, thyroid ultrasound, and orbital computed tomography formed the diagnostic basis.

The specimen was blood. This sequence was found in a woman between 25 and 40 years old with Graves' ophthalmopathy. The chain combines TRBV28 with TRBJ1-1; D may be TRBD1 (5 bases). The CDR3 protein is CATRYRSEAFF. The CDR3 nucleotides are TGTGCCACAAGATACAGGAGTGAAGCTTTCTTT. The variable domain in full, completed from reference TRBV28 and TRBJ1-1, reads DVKVTQSSRYLVKRTGEKVFLECVQDMDHENMFWYRQDPGLGLRLIYFSYDVKMKEKGDIPEGYSVSREKKERFSLILESASTNQTSMYLCATRYRSEAFFGQGTRLTVV.